Listed here are 18 T cell receptor beta chains from one sample, sequenced in a study of cytomegalovirus exposure and HLA in healthy donors. Sequenced by immunoSEQ multiplex PCR; TCRdb stores in-frame clones only, minus some. The table lists approximately 220,000 clones, 80% to 95% of them singletons, with 1% to 1.2% in the top ten. The material sequenced was PBMCs. The receptors were gathered from a woman in her late teens or twenties in good health and CMV-seronegative.

The chain has TRBV10-2 and TRBJ2-7, with D possibly TRBD1 on 5 matching bases. The V and J ends lost 2 bases and 0 bases respectively, with 8 bases between them. Germline CDR1 WSHSY, CDR2 SAAADI. The CDR3 is 14 amino acids. Here the CDR3 DNA reads TGCGCCAGCAGTGAGGGGGCAGGCTCCTACGAGCAGTACTTC. Translating it yields CASSEGAGSYEQYF.

This chain connects TRBV25-1 to TRBJ2-7; perhaps TRBD2 as D (6 bases). V dropped 7 bases and J dropped 7 bases, with 20 bases sitting between them. There are 14 residues in the CDR3. Germline V lookup: CDR1 MGHDK, CDR2 SYGVNS. The CDR3 bases are TGTGCCAGCACCCTTGGGGGGACTCCTGAGGAGCAGTACTTC. This gives the protein CASTLGGTPEEQYF.

The rearrangement links TRBV5-1 to TRBJ1-1; D call uncertain. V was pared by 4 bases and J by 1 base, with 5 bases between. This CDR3 comprises 12 residues. From germline, CDR1 is SGHRS and CDR2 YFSETQ. For the CDR3, the DNA is TGCGCCAGCAGCCTCCGGAACACTGAAGCTTTCTTT. The encoded protein is CASSLRNTEAFF. Supplemented by reference TRBV5-1 and TRBJ1-1, the full variable domain reads KAGVTQTPRYLIKTRGQQVTLSCSPISGHRSVSWYQQTPGQGLQFLFEYFSETQRNKGNFPGRFSGRQFSNSRSEMNVSTLELGDSALYLCASSLRNTEAFFGQGTRLTVV.

The rearrangement links TRBV30 to TRBJ2-7; tentative D call: TRBD1 (6 bases). V lost 0 bases to trimming and J lost 7 bases, with 10 bases between them. The CDR3 loop spans 12 amino acids. Germline V gene sequence: CDR1 GTSNPN, CDR2 SVGIG (reference sequence). CDR3 residues: CAWSVVGAEQYF. Here the CDR3 DNA reads TGTGCCTGGAGTGTTGTGGGGGCTGAGCAGTACTTC.

V and J are TRBV6-1 and TRBJ2-7; the match to TRBD1 covers 7 bases. CDR3 length: 15 residues. Germline assignment: CDR1 MNHNS and CDR2 SASEGT. V was clipped by 6 bases and J by 0 bases; unmatched bases: 8. As DNA, the CDR3 is TGTGCCAGCAGACGCAAGCAGGGGGTCTCCTACGAGCAGTACTTC. It yields the protein CASRRKQGVSYEQYF.

V is TRBV5-5 and J is TRBJ1-3; D is undetermined. The CDR3 has 16 residues. V was clipped by 5 bases and J by 6 bases, with 21 bases between them. Germline values: CDR1 SGHKS, CDR2 YYEKEE (reference sequence). In DNA, the CDR3 is TGTGCCAGCAGGGACGTCGAAGGGAGGAAAGAAAACACCATATATTTT. It specifies CASRDVEGRKENTIYF.

This clone was detected a few times. CDR3 amino acids: CSVTPTGTGYTF. The CDR3 DNA sequence: TGCAGCGTGACCCCGACAGGGACTGGCTACACCTTC. The genes are TRBV29-1 and TRBJ1-2, with 7 bases identical to TRBD1. In germline, CDR1 is SQVTM, CDR2 ANQGSEA. V lost 6 bases and J lost 7; bases outside the gene matches: 8. The CDR3 has 12 amino acids.

CDR3 region: CASIPREPGEREAFF. The CDR3 region has the DNA TGTGCCAGCATCCCCCGGGAACCAGGGGAGCGTGAAGCTTTCTTT. The V gene is TRBV7-9, the J gene TRBJ1-1; tentative D call: TRBD1 (6 bases). Germline CDR1 SEHNR, CDR2 FQNEAQ (reference sequence). CDR3 length equals 15 residues. The V end was cut by 7 bases, the J end by 7 bases, with 22 bases between.

The chain links TRBV7-8 to TRBJ1-4; no clear D gene. The ends were cut back, 6 bases at V and 7 bases at J, with 9 bases in the middle. The CDR3 contains 12 residues. Germline lookup yields CDR1 SGHVS and CDR2 FQNEAQ. CDR3 DNA sequence: TGTGCCAGCAGTCTAGAGGGTGAAAAACTGTTTTTT. Translating gives CASSLEGEKLFF.

The chain recombines TRBV15 with TRBJ2-1; possibly TRBD1 for D (5 bases). CDR3 length: 17 amino acids. The V gene's germline CDR1 is LNHNV and CDR2 YYDKDF (reference sequence). V shed 1 base and J shed 0 bases, with 13 bases lying between them. The CDR3 spells CATSRGPTDISYNEQFF. CDR3 sequence (DNA): TGTGCCACCAGCAGAGGGCCGACAGACATCTCCTACAATGAGCAGTTCTTC.

Remarks on this clone: The same CDR3 can be traced to other DNA sequences in this sample. The chain has TRBV5-6 and TRBJ1-1; tentative D call: TRBD1 (6 bases). Per germline, CDR1 SGHDT and CDR2 YYEEEE. CDR3 length: 14 residues. Trimming took off 0 bases at V and 2 bases at J, with 8 bases between the two ends. CDR3 in amino acids: CASSLGQVNTEAFF. The CDR3 nucleotides read TGTGCCAGCAGCTTGGGACAGGTCAACACTGAAGCTTTCTTT.

The chain links TRBV27 to TRBJ2-7; tentatively, D is TRBD1 (5 bases). Germline CDR1 is MNHEY and CDR2 is SMNVEV (reference sequence). The CDR3 covers 17 residues. Trimming shortened V by 5 bases and J by 7 bases, and 27 bases separated the two germline ends. The CDR3 bases are TGTGCCAGCAGTCACATTTCAGTCCAGGGCCTAAGTCGGGAGCAGTACTTC. This encodes CASSHISVQGLSREQYF.

The rearrangement uses TRBV7-9 and TRBJ2-1; no definite D call. CDR1 and CDR2 (germline): SEHNR, FQNEAQ (reference sequence). V lost 0 bases, J lost 9 bases, and 15 bases lay in between. The CDR3 has 15 residues. The CDR3 is CASSLAPSSLGEQFF. The CDR3, as DNA: TGTGCCAGCAGCTTAGCGCCCAGTAGCCTGGGTGAGCAGTTCTTC.

This CDR3 reads CASSRGPSGAHGQYF. In nucleotides, the CDR3 is TGTGCCAGCAGCAGGGGCCCTAGCGGGGCACACGGGCAGTACTTC. V and J are TRBV7-3 and TRBJ2-7, with 9 nucleotides matching TRBD2. Trimming at V came to 5 bases and at J to 9 bases, leaving 14 bases not matched to a gene. The germline V gene encodes CDR1 SGHTA and CDR2 FQGTGA. CDR3 length equals 15 residues.

The chain joins TRBV10-2 to TRBJ2-1; D ambiguous. Germline CDR1 and CDR2: WSHSY and SAAADI. The CDR3 sequence is 13 residues long. V lost 4 bases, J lost 3 bases, and 7 bases lay in between. The CDR3 DNA follows: TGCGCCAGCAGTGCGGTTTTCTACAATGAGCAGTTCTTC. As protein: CASSAVFYNEQFF.

V and J are TRBV19 and TRBJ2-7; 8 bases match TRBD1. Germline lookup yields CDR1 LNHDA and CDR2 SQIVND (reference sequence). The CDR3 is made up of 15 amino acids. V dropped 4 bases and J dropped 1; count of bases not matched to a gene: 6. The DNA of the CDR3 is TGTGCCAGTAGTAGAACCCGGGACAGGTCCTACGAGCAGTACTTC. Translated: CASSRTRDRSYEQYF. Full variable domain (outside the CDR3, taken from reference TRBV19 and TRBJ2-7): DGGITQSPKYLFRKEGQNVTLSCEQNLNHDAMYWYRQDPGQGLRLIYYSQIVNDFQKGDIAEGYSVSREKKESFPLTVTSAQKNPTAFYLCASSRTRDRSYEQYFGPGTRLTVT.

This chain connects TRBV5-1 to TRBJ2-1; unclear D gene. CDR3 length: 13 residues. Germline assignment: CDR1 SGHRS and CDR2 YFSETQ. V lost 0 bases, J lost 7 bases, and 8 bases lay in between. The chain's CDR3 is CASSLAVLNEQFF. CDR3 nucleotides: TGCGCCAGCAGCTTGGCGGTCTTAAATGAGCAGTTCTTC. The full variable domain, completed using reference TRBV5-1 and TRBJ2-1, is KAGVTQTPRYLIKTRGQQVTLSCSPISGHRSVSWYQQTPGQGLQFLFEYFSETQRNKGNFPGRFSGRQFSNSRSEMNVSTLELGDSALYLCASSLAVLNEQFFGPGTRLTVL.

This CDR3 reads CASRTGTGFSPGNTIYF. Here the CDR3 DNA reads TGTGCCAGCAGAACCGGGACAGGGTTTAGTCCTGGAAACACCATATATTTT. This chain joins TRBV7-9 and TRBJ1-3; 9 bases agree with TRBD1. Trimming cost V 6 bases and J 2 bases; bases outside gene matches: 11. The CDR3 is made up of 17 amino acids. Germline V gene sequence: CDR1 SEHNR, CDR2 FQNEAQ (reference sequence).